These T cell receptor beta chains were read from a single sample in a study of blood T cell repertoires in COVID-19. Clones were read by immunoSEQ multiplex PCR, and TCRdb kept only the in-frame ones, dropping some. The table includes around 60,000 clones, roughly 86% detected once. What was sequenced was peripheral blood. These receptors all come from a man aged 45-65 years with active COVID-19. Each CDR3 is given with its conserved first and last residue. D genes are given only for firm matches. Part of the rows lack a size; the others show once, few, many or a class for expanded clones.

>TRBV6-6|.|.|TRBJ2-7
CASSGGGLGEPWQYF
TGTGCCAGCAGTGGGGGGGGGCTAGGGGAGCCTTGGCAGTACTTC
>TRBV5-4|once|TRBD2|TRBJ2-3
CASSLAAGGRKGTDTQYF
TGTGCCAGCAGCCTAGCTGCGGGGGGGCGGAAGGGCACAGATACGCAGTATTTT
>TRBV7-3|.|.|TRBJ2-2
CASSQTGTRNTGELFF
TGTGCCAGCAGCCAAACCGGGACTCGGAACACCGGGGAGCTGTTTTTT
>TRBV7-9|.|.|TRBJ2-3
CASSSTSPLADTQYF
TGTGCCAGCAGCTCGACTTCTCCACTAGCAGATACGCAGTATTTT
>TRBV7-9|.|.|TRBJ2-7
CASSEGEYEQYF
TGTGCCAGCAGTGAAGGGGAATACGAGCAGTACTTC
>TRBV18|.|.|TRBJ1-2
CASSLDRSNYGYTF
TGTGCCAGCTCTCTAGACAGGAGTAACTATGGCTACACCTTC
>TRBV5-6|.|.|TRBJ2-2
CASSLRQRRTGELFF
TGTGCCAGCAGCTTGCGGCAGAGGAGGACCGGGGAGCTGTTTTTT
>TRBV29-1|.|.|TRBJ2-3
CSVAGWGSTDTQYF
TGCAGCGTCGCAGGGTGGGGAAGCACAGATACGCAGTATTTT
>TRBV4-1|.|TRBD1|TRBJ2-2
CASSQRSGQGARTGELFF
TGCGCCAGCAGCCAAAGATCGGGACAGGGGGCGAGGACCGGGGAGCTGTTTTTT
>TRBV7-2|.|.|TRBJ1-5
CASSKMGRHRADQPQHF
TGTGCCAGCAGCAAAATGGGCCGGCACAGGGCTGATCAGCCCCAGCATTTT
>TRBV6-4|.|.|TRBJ2-3
CASSDRLTTDTQYF
TGTGCCAGCAGTGATCGTCTAACCACAGATACGCAGTATTTT
>TRBV4-2|few|.|TRBJ1-6
CASSQERNSRASPLHF
TGTGCCAGCAGCCAAGAAAGGAACAGTCGTGCTTCACCCCTCCACTTT
>TRBV11-2|.|TRBD1|TRBJ1-2
CASSIPGGPTTSYTF
TGTGCCAGCAGCATCCCAGGGGGGCCCACTACGAGCTACACCTTC
>TRBV12-5|once|TRBD1|TRBJ1-2
CASGPPGTVLGYTF
TGTGCTAGTGGTCCTCCCGGGACAGTTTTAGGCTACACCTTC
>TRBV6-5|once|TRBD1|TRBJ2-1
CASRPGQGSHEQFF
TGTGCCAGCCGGCCCGGACAGGGGTCCCATGAGCAGTTCTTC
>TRBV5-4|once|TRBD2|TRBJ2-3
CASSWSGGGTDTQYF
TGTGCCAGCAGCTGGAGCGGGGGGGGGACAGATACGCAGTATTTT
>TRBV10-3|once|.|TRBJ2-6
CAISEDALGSSGANVLTF
TGTGCCATCAGTGAGGACGCGCTTGGGAGTTCTGGGGCCAACGTCCTGACTTTC
>TRBV4-3|.|TRBD1|TRBJ2-2
CASSHGTGLTGELFF
TGCGCCAGCAGCCACGGGACAGGGTTGACCGGGGAGCTGTTTTTT
>TRBV11-2|once|.|TRBJ1-1
CASSSAGQNTEAFF
TGTGCCAGCAGCTCTGCGGGTCAGAACACTGAAGCTTTCTTT
>TRBV7-9|.|.|TRBJ2-1
CASSSNPIGARPLQQFF
TGTGCCAGCAGCTCAAACCCGATTGGGGCGCGGCCACTACAGCAGTTCTTC
>TRBV6-2/TRBV6-3|.|TRBD1|TRBJ2-4
CASSSPGTGVNIQYF
TGTGCCAGCAGTTCGCCCGGGACAGGGGTGAACATTCAGTACTTC
>TRBV5-6|once|.|TRBJ2-5
CASSLAGRQGQETQYF
TGTGCCAGCAGCTTGGCCGGCAGGCAGGGCCAAGAGACCCAGTACTTC
>TRBV5-1|.|.|TRBJ2-1
CASSNAQGREQFF
TGCGCCAGCAGCAACGCTCAGGGGCGTGAGCAGTTCTTC
>TRBV5-1|.|.|TRBJ2-2
CASRSRDSYTGELFF
TGCGCCAGCAGATCCCGGGACTCGTACACCGGGGAGCTGTTTTTT
>TRBV9|.|.|TRBJ1-1
CASSYRQENTEAFF
TGTGCCAGCAGCTATCGACAGGAGAACACTGAAGCTTTCTTT
>TRBV5-1|few|TRBD1|TRBJ2-7
CASSLPGTGGFYEQYF
TGCGCCAGCAGCTTGCCTGGGACAGGGGGATTCTACGAGCAGTACTTC
>TRBV10-3|once|TRBD1|TRBJ2-3
CAISELGTGGDTQYF
TGTGCCATCAGTGAGTTGGGGACAGGAGGGGATACGCAGTATTTT
>TRBV25-1|.|.|TRBJ2-7
CASSEYFWDILILYEQYF
TGTGCCAGCAGTGAATATTTTTGGGACATACTCATACTTTACGAGCAGTACTTC
>TRBV6-6|once|.|TRBJ1-1
CASSYERGGMNTEAFF
TGTGCCAGCAGTTATGAGCGGGGCGGGATGAACACTGAAGCTTTCTTT
>TRBV7-6|.|.|TRBJ1-3
CASSRHGVRRGGENTIYF
TGTGCCAGCAGCCGACACGGGGTTCGTCGTGGTGGGGAGAACACCATATATTTT
>TRBV6-5|.|.|TRBJ1-1
CASSYSLGQNTEAFF
TGTGCCAGCAGTTACTCTTTGGGGCAGAACACTGAAGCTTTCTTT
>TRBV5-1|.|TRBD1|TRBJ2-5
CASSGVTGDATQYF
TGCGCCAGCAGCGGGGTGACAGGGGATGCGACCCAGTACTTC
>TRBV7-8|.|.|TRBJ1-3
CASSHRGSGNTIYF
TGTGCCAGCAGTCACCGGGGGAGTGGAAACACCATATATTTT
>TRBV28|.|.|TRBJ1-4
CASSLGGPLVKLFF
TGTGCCAGCAGTTTAGGAGGGCCCTTGGTAAAACTGTTTTTT
>TRBV30|.|.|TRBJ1-2
CAWNREGGYTF
TGTGCCTGGAACAGGGAGGGTGGCTACACCTTC
>TRBV3-1/TRBV3-2|.|.|TRBJ2-5
CASRRETQYF
TGTGCCAGCAGGCGGGAGACCCAGTACTTC
>TRBV19|once|TRBD1|TRBJ2-2
CASSRGTANTGELFF
TGTGCCAGTAGTAGGGGGACAGCGAACACCGGGGAGCTGTTTTTT
>TRBV7-2|.|TRBD1|TRBJ1-6
CASSSRRQGPSSPLHF
TGTGCCAGCAGCTCGAGACGACAGGGCCCCAGTTCACCCCTCCACTTT
>TRBV4-3|.|TRBD2|TRBJ2-5
CASSRLAGGETQYF
TGCGCCAGCAGCCGACTAGCGGGGGGAGAGACCCAGTACTTC
>TRBV29-1|.|TRBD2|TRBJ2-5
CSVLAGGQETQYF
TGCAGCGTTCTAGCGGGGGGCCAAGAGACCCAGTACTTC
>TRBV6-1|.|TRBD2|TRBJ2-1
CAFSPGGGEQFF
TGTGCCTTCTCCCCGGGAGGGGGGGAGCAGTTCTTC
>TRBV7-9|.|.|TRBJ2-3
CASRTTARVMDTQYF
TGTGCCAGCCGCACCACAGCCAGGGTTATGGATACGCAGTATTTT
>TRBV25-1|.|.|TRBJ1-1
CASSDVGGQGAFF
TGTGCCAGCAGTGACGTGGGTGGGCAGGGGGCTTTCTTT
>TRBV3-1/TRBV3-2|.|.|TRBJ1-6
CASSHLDRDNSPLHF
TGTGCCAGCAGCCATCTGGACAGAGATAATTCACCCCTCCACTTT
>TRBV6-2/TRBV6-3|.|TRBD1|TRBJ2-6
CASSTTGVGANVLTF
TGTGCCAGCAGTACGACAGGGGTCGGGGCCAACGTCCTGACTTTC
>TRBV25-1|.|TRBD2|TRBJ2-7
CASSEYGGGPYEQYF
TGTGCCAGCAGTGAATACGGCGGGGGGCCCTACGAGCAGTACTTC
>TRBV6-1|.|.|TRBJ1-4
CASSERAGGVQKLFF
TGTGCCAGCAGTGAAAGGGCAGGAGGTGTTCAAAAACTGTTTTTT
>TRBV7-2|.|.|TRBJ1-4
CASSPTGRSNEKLFF
TGTGCCAGCAGCCCCACAGGGAGATCTAATGAAAAACTGTTTTTT
>TRBV7-2|.|.|TRBJ2-1
CASSLEQFSQFF
TGTGCCAGCAGCTTAGAGCAATTCTCTCAGTTCTTC